This TCR beta chain was sequenced for a study of cytomegalovirus exposure and HLA in healthy donors (dated by TCRdb to the late 2010s). At the level of the whole study: An earlier analysis of 587 of the donors reported over 250 Gb of sequence data and 90 million to 120 million unique TCR beta sequences obtained from approximately 180 million T cells. Typing coverage differed by locus: A, B, C, DRB1 and DQB1 were typed in about 620-640 donors, DQA1 in about 500, DPA1 in around 580, and DPB1 in 472. The study used immunosequencing to profile the T cell repertoires of several hundred subjects and linked those repertoires to cytomegalovirus serostatus. Of the roughly 400 genotyped donors, approximately 83% fell in the genetic ancestry cluster associated with self-reported Caucasian donors. A later genetic analysis used genome-wide SNP genotypes for about 60% of the roughly 700 donors, treating that subset as a discovery cohort. Rather than drawing on any new phenotypic data, the later analysis identified candidate immune exposures from TCR beta sequences and the way those sequences occurred across donors. To predict cytomegalovirus infection status, the study combined high-throughput TCR immunosequencing, statistical association of individual TCRs with disease status, and machine learning. Roughly five DR-DQ haplotypes were handled as single units for association and clustering, since linkage in the cohort was strong. An earlier analysis of fewer than 750 of the donors used high-throughput TCR beta sequencing to judge whether each TCR beta V gene segment behaved as functional or pseudogenic. An early release covering about 600 HLA-typed donors comprised about 320 gigabases of sequencing data and 65 million to 100 million unique TCR sequences. To study patterns of TCR occurrence, a later analysis re-analyzed previously published TCR beta repertoires from around 700 donors and added high-resolution HLA genotyping. The study aimed to test whether cataloging public T cell receptors could reveal signatures of past pathogen exposure. Alongside the repertoire data, information on donor age, sex, ethnicity and CMV serostatus was compiled. Every discovery cohort repertoire had been produced on one sequencing platform. HLA typing covered class I and class II loci at four-digit resolution. Among 300 to 500 genotyped donors of the cohort, an average of roughly 230,000 unique TCR beta nucleotide sequences was sequenced per donor, of which about 19% were non-productive. A separate validation cohort of approximately 120 different subjects was used in addition to the approximately 700-subject first cohort. Overall study results and their limits: Immune exposure information for the cohort was limited to CMV serostatus. Linkage disequilibrium might explain the correlated functional status among segregating V segments, but an unknown experimental factor could not be excluded. The authors suggested that the approach could potentially be extended to other disease states and immunological phenotypes. Strong co-occurrence of HLA alleles, especially DR and DQ, made assigning TCR associations to individual alleles difficult. An association between a missense DCLRE1C variant and V-gene and J-gene trimming of TCR beta chains was found in a later genetic analysis and replicated in an independent cohort. Around 16 rarely observed V segments, including chromosome 9 orphons, were excluded from the earlier analysis of a few hundred of the donors because counts were too low. Several of the top co-occurrence clusters appeared to be linked to parvovirus B19, influenza, CMV and Epstein-Barr virus, according to a later analysis. Because some donors lacked HLA typing at each locus, the association tests relied only on the typed subset. The sequencing pipeline was judged likely to have produced a cluster of highly shared sequence variants as a technical artifact. At a false discovery rate of 0.05, a later analysis linked around 15,000 TCR beta sequences to specific HLA alleles. This cohort had only TCR beta chains sequenced, and the lack of alpha or paired-chain data limited which features could be detected. In vitro tests confirmed that a few of the cytomegalovirus-associated TCR beta chains recognize cytomegalovirus antigens. A further reported finding was that TCR beta sequences accurately predicted the HLA-A and HLA-B alleles for most subjects in the first cohort. While some public TCRs were present in many individuals, most TCR sequences turned up only very rarely across donors. In a later analysis, most CMV-associated TCR beta chains were found to appear HLA-restricted, with HLA associations seemingly driven largely by CMV exposure. A later genetic analysis reported fewer N-insertions in productive TCRs among donors in an Asian-associated ancestry cluster than the roughly 620-donor mean. An earlier analysis of several hundred of the donors showed that most TCR beta V segments appeared in productive rearrangements either about 87% or about 30% of the time, which broadly matched IMGT annotations. The classifier was reported to diagnose cytomegalovirus status with high specificity and sensitivity in both the original cohort and the validation cohort. The study listed 150 to 200 TCR beta chains as associated with cytomegalovirus. Because the 87-base-pair reads could not distinguish some IMGT-functional V segments, including TRBV6-2 and TRBV6-3, those segments were excluded. Roughly uniform sequencing depth across donors was assumed in presence/absence analyses, although this assumption may not hold. Compared with equally common non-associated chains, HLA-associated TCR beta chains in a later analysis were more clonally expanded and had lower generation probabilities. In a later analysis, TCR association rates were found to vary across HLA loci, with the most associated TCRs seen for DRB1 alleles and the fewest for HLA-C alleles.

In total, just over 650 healthy bone marrow donors made up the cohort. At the time of sampling, every cohort member was nominally healthy, though immune exposures that went unrecorded were likely present. The donor tested CMV seropositive, placing the donor among the 310 or so seropositive members of the cohort. A peripheral blood sample was provided by each donor, and peripheral blood mononuclear cells were used for TCR beta sequencing. The Qiagen DNeasy Blood Extraction Kit was used to extract genomic DNA from the blood cell samples. Libraries were prepared through the immunoSEQ multiplex PCR assay. For the multiplex PCR, a mixture combining 60 forward primers for TCR Vbeta segments and 13 reverse primers for TCR Jbeta segments was used. The CDR3 region of rearranged TCR beta genes was amplified from genomic DNA with a multiplex PCR assay. The amplified TCR beta libraries were sequenced on the Illumina HiSeq System as 87-base-pair reads. Under the source paper's analysis protocol: Across the 666 repertoires, a later analysis counted 78 million or so unique TCR beta chains, roughly 11 million of which were shared by at least two donors. A nearest-neighbor algorithm error-corrected the raw reads and collapsed the reads into unique sequences, merging closely related sequences to remove PCR and sequencing errors. V, D and J gene segments were assigned by aligning CDR3 sequences to IMGT reference sequences. For a sequence to be retained, a match of at least six nucleotides was required to both a V gene segment and a J gene segment. A rearrangement was called productive if the CDR3 had no stop codons and remained in frame with V and J, and every other rearrangement was called non-productive. CDR3 was defined by IMGT convention, running from the second conserved V-encoded cysteine to the conserved J-encoded phenylalanine. The earlier analysis of 550 to 650 of the donors excluded any sequence lacking an unambiguous match to a single V gene segment. An earlier analysis of fewer than 650 of the donors classified V segments as functional when productive rearrangements were above 56.7% and as segregating when the standard deviation between donors was above 5%. A statistical classification framework was developed to diagnose cytomegalovirus status using the catalog of TCR beta chain sequences. A later analysis assigned V and J genes by comparing TCR nucleotide sequences with IMGT/GENE-DB human TR gene sequences. In a later analysis, CDR3 sequences and most-parsimonious VDJ recombination scenarios were assigned using the TCRdist pipeline. In a later analysis, each TCR beta chain was defined by its CDR3 amino acid sequence together with its V-gene family, and reads without a unique V-gene family were excluded. To address suspected cross-contamination and a sequencing artifact, a later analysis removed under 600 highly shared, low-generation-probability nucleotide sequences. In a later analysis, a clonal expansion index was calculated for each public chain from normalized within-repertoire ranks of inferred template counts. In a later analysis, generation probabilities were computed using a VDJ recombination model fitted to out-of-frame rearrangements, and the results were checked against IGoR. In a later analysis, hypergeometric tests were used to score TCR-TCR, TCR-HLA and TCR-CMV co-occurrence, with a repertoire-size bias correction applied to TCR pairs. In a later analysis, false discovery rates were estimated by permuting HLA or CMV assignments 20 times. In a later analysis, co-occurring TCRs were grouped with DBSCAN, and TCRdist sequence similarity was added when clustering was performed within HLA-allele-positive subsets. Co-occurrence clustering excluded repertoires with fewer than 30,000 or more than 120,000 public chains, plus five with anomalous nucleotide sharing. This immuneACCESS table, as held by TCRdb, lists in-frame sequences with V and J called but not all clones. Of the missing ones, under half trace to an unresolved V gene in checked studies; the others have no known cause. Clone size and V and J calls were adopted from that table, with D and trimming inferred from the DNA. The sample's clone listing holds some 200,000 clones. The ten largest clones take up roughly 1.2% of the sample.

On this clone: Its antigen remains unidentified.

From the cysteine up to the phenylalanine, the CDR3 has a length of 17 residues. Only the CDR3 part of the read is kept: 51 bases, read in frame from the first base. The germline V gene encodes CDR1 SGHTA and CDR2 FQGNSA. Trimmed from V: 5 bases; trimmed from J: 0 bases; junction bases lacking a gene match: 8. Source material: PBMCs. The rearrangement combines TRBV7-2 with TRBJ2-1; 9 junctional bases match TRBD2. This clonotype was sampled from a girl aged 2-10 years in good health and CMV-seropositive. The CDR3 region: CASSRQAGGSSYNEQFF. The bases are TGTGCCAGCAGCCGACAGGCGGGAGGGAGCTCCTACAATGAGCAGTTCTTC.